The rows below give T cell receptor beta chains drawn from one sample of a study of T-cell reconstitution after alpha-beta-depleted transplantation in children. TCRdb re-called the PCR reads with MiXCR, one entry per CDR3 protein. The table records 200,000 or so distinct CDR3 sequences, around 5.9% of them present only once. Sequences were derived from PBMCs, sampled before TCRalphabeta/CD19-depleted stem cell transplant. These receptor sequences come from a girl under two years old with combined immunodeficiency, due to receive a stem cell transplant. CDR3s include the opening cysteine and the closing phenylalanine or tryptophan. Each record gives: V gene, clone size, J gene, D gene, CDR3 protein, CDR3 DNA. The D gene is left open where the match is weak. Part of the rows lack a size; the others show once, few, many or a class for expanded clones.

>TRBV4-3|many|TRBJ2-1|NA
CASSQGGVGREQFF
TGCGCCAGCAGCCAAGGAGGGGTCGGCAGGGAGCAGTTCTTC
>TRBV4-1|few|TRBJ1-5|TRBD1
CASSHIPRQGFSNQPQHF
TGCGCCAGCAGCCACATACCGAGACAGGGGTTTAGCAATCAGCCCCAGCATTTT
>TRBV20-1|many|TRBJ2-1|NA
CSAPRGPQLVDEQFF
TGCAGTGCCCCCCGGGGGCCTCAGCTTGTCGATGAGCAGTTCTTC
>TRBV12-3/TRBV12-4|many|TRBJ2-1|TRBD2
CASRFTSGRPHEQFF
TGTGCCAGCAGATTCACTAGCGGGAGGCCCCATGAGCAGTTCTTC
>TRBV4-3|many|TRBJ2-3|NA
CASSQETYPTDTQYF
TGCGCCAGCAGCCAAGAGACGTACCCCACAGATACGCAGTATTTT
>TRBV7-9|many|TRBJ1-2|NA
CASSLANYGYTF
TGTGCCAGCAGCTTAGCTAACTATGGCTACACCTTC
>TRBV24-1|many|TRBJ2-1|NA
CATSAAYYNEQFF
TGTGCCACCAGTGCGGCCTATTACAATGAGCAGTTCTTC
>TRBV20-1|many|TRBJ2-1|TRBD1
CSARDELRGPGPYNEQFF
TGCAGTGCTAGAGATGAGCTTAGGGGGCCAGGACCATACAATGAGCAGTTCTTC
>TRBV12-5|many|TRBJ1-4|TRBD1
CASGFSGGGEKLFF
TGTGCTAGTGGTTTCTCAGGGGGAGGTGAAAAACTGTTTTTT
>TRBV4-2|many|TRBJ1-3|NA
CASSLGNTIYF
TGTGCCAGCAGTCTTGGAAACACCATATATTTT
>TRBV12-3/TRBV12-4|many|TRBJ1-2|NA
CASSFVDNYGYTF
TGTGCCAGCAGTTTCGTAGACAACTATGGCTACACCTTC
>TRBV20-1|many|TRBJ2-1|TRBD2
CSADLAGGYEQFF
TGCAGTGCTGATCTAGCGGGTGGGTATGAGCAGTTCTTC
>TRBV29-1|many|TRBJ2-2|NA
CSVVYAGELFF
TGCAGCGTGGTCTACGCCGGGGAGCTGTTTTTT
>TRBV6-2/TRBV6-3|many|TRBJ2-5|NA
CASSYSNPDISPRSVETQYF
TGTGCCAGCAGTTACTCGAATCCCGACATATCCCCAAGAAGTGTCGAGACCCAGTACTTC
>TRBV29-1|many|TRBJ1-1|NA
CSVIGEEWNTEAFF
TGCAGCGTTATTGGGGAGGAGTGGAACACTGAAGCTTTCTTT
>TRBV24-1|many|TRBJ1-2|TRBD1
CATSDPGTAYGYTF
TGTGCCACCAGTGATCCCGGGACAGCTTATGGCTACACCTTC
>TRBV29-1|NA|TRBJ1-3|NA
CSVEGQGNTIYF
TGCAGCGTTGAAGGCCAGGGAAACACCATATATTTT
>TRBV12-3/TRBV12-4|NA|TRBJ2-1|NA
CASSLLVSPNEQFF
TGTGCCAGCAGTTTACTAGTTTCGCCCAATGAGCAGTTCTTC
>TRBV7-9|many|TRBJ1-2|NA
CASSLEGQGPYGYTF
TGTGCCAGCAGCTTAGAGGGTCAGGGACCCTATGGCTACACCTTC
>TRBV7-6|many|TRBJ2-1|NA
CASSPKRNEQFF
TGTGCCAGCAGTCCCAAACGCAATGAGCAGTTCTTC
>TRBV7-9|few|TRBJ1-6|NA
CASSLDGGISPLHF
TGTGCCAGCAGCCTCGACGGGGGGATTTCACCCCTCCACTTT
>TRBV9|many|TRBJ2-1|TRBD2
CASSVVGLAYPDYNEQFF
TGTGCCAGCAGCGTAGTGGGACTAGCGTACCCAGATTACAATGAGCAGTTCTTC
>TRBV4-3|many|TRBJ2-3|TRBD2
CASSQLPGGAGSTDTQYF
TGCGCCAGCAGCCAACTCCCCGGGGGAGCGGGAAGCACAGATACGCAGTATTTT
>TRBV7-6|many|TRBJ2-1|NA
CASSSVRGAAYNEQFF
TGTGCCAGCAGCTCCGTGAGGGGGGCCGCATACAATGAGCAGTTCTTC
>TRBV29-1|many|TRBJ2-5|NA
CSVEEGTWEETQYF
TGCAGCGTTGAAGAGGGGACCTGGGAAGAGACCCAGTACTTC
>TRBV5-8|many|TRBJ1-3|NA
CASSLDWGNGNTIYF
TGTGCCAGCAGCTTGGACTGGGGCAATGGAAACACCATATATTTT
>TRBV5-1|many|TRBJ2-6|NA
CASSLVTVFSLGANVLTF
TGCGCCAGCAGCTTGGTGACTGTATTTAGTTTGGGGGCCAACGTCCTGACTTTC
>TRBV28|many|TRBJ2-3|NA
CASRPGDSPDTQYF
TGTGCCAGCAGACCCGGGGACTCCCCAGATACGCAGTATTTT
>TRBV29-1|many|TRBJ2-2|NA
CSVGSTGELFF
TGCAGCGTTGGGTCCACCGGGGAGCTGTTTTTT
>TRBV29-1|few|TRBJ1-5|NA
CSAVFRNQPQHF
TGCAGCGCTGTCTTCCGTAATCAGCCCCAGCATTTT
>TRBV6-5|NA|TRBJ2-1|TRBD2
CASSYSGLAGPREQFF
TGTGCCAGCAGTTACTCGGGGCTAGCGGGCCCCCGGGAGCAGTTCTTC
>TRBV11-2|few|TRBJ2-7|NA
CASSSSGTPGYEQYF
TGTGCCAGCAGCTCGTCCGGGACTCCAGGGTACGAGCAGTACTTC
>TRBV9|many|TRBJ2-1|TRBD2
CASSEPSGSTSTYNEQFF
TGTGCCAGCAGCGAGCCTAGCGGGAGTACGAGTACTTACAATGAGCAGTTCTTC
>TRBV4-3|few|TRBJ1-3|NA
CASSLRRGNTIYF
TGCGCCAGCAGCCTCAGGAGGGGAAACACCATATATTTT
>TRBV20-1|many|TRBJ2-5|NA
CSARRWGTKTQYF
TGCAGTGCTAGAAGATGGGGGACGAAGACCCAGTACTTC
>TRBV5-6|NA|TRBJ2-1|NA
CASSALRDSSYNEQFF
TGTGCCAGCAGCGCGTTAAGGGACTCATCCTACAATGAGCAGTTCTTC
>TRBV20-1|many|TRBJ2-5|NA
CSASGSKRPARETQYF
TGCAGTGCTAGTGGCTCGAAGAGGCCAGCAAGAGAGACCCAGTACTTC
>TRBV5-1|NA|TRBJ1-2|NA
CASSFVQGSVYGYTF
TGCGCCAGCAGCTTCGTCCAGGGAAGTGTCTATGGCTACACCTTC
>TRBV15|NA|TRBJ2-1|TRBD2
CATSRETSGRYNEQFF
TGTGCCACCAGCAGGGAGACTAGCGGGAGGTACAATGAGCAGTTCTTC
>TRBV21-1|many|TRBJ2-1|NA
CASSKTAGWGDNEQFF
TGTGCCAGCAGCAAAACGGCTGGATGGGGAGACAATGAGCAGTTCTTC
>TRBV5-1|many|TRBJ1-2|NA
CASSLLGIEDYGYTF
TGCGCCAGCAGCTTGCTGGGGATAGAGGACTATGGCTACACCTTC
>TRBV12-3/TRBV12-4|many|TRBJ2-6|NA
CASSFSLSRSGANVLTF
TGTGCCAGCAGTTTCTCTTTGTCGAGGTCTGGGGCCAACGTCCTGACTTTC
>TRBV7-8|many|TRBJ1-1|NA
CASSSSVTEAFF
TGTGCCAGCAGCTCCTCGGTGACTGAAGCTTTCTTT
>TRBV7-2|many|TRBJ2-1|TRBD1
CASSLAERQGPYNEQFF
TGTGCCAGCAGCTTAGCCGAAAGACAGGGACCCTACAATGAGCAGTTCTTC
>TRBV3-1|NA|TRBJ2-7|TRBD2
CASSRLPAGGTYEQYF
TGTGCCAGCAGCCGCCTCCCCGCGGGGGGTACGTACGAGCAGTACTTC
>TRBV4-1|NA|TRBJ2-5|NA
CASSRLDSEETQYF
TGCGCCAGCAGCCGGCTGGACTCAGAAGAGACCCAGTACTTC
>TRBV4-1|many|TRBJ2-1|TRBD1
CASSQRQGTYNEQFF
TGCGCCAGCAGCCAAAGACAGGGAACCTACAATGAGCAGTTCTTC
>TRBV20-1|many|TRBJ1-1|NA
CSARGGVGEAFF
TGCAGTGCTAGAGGAGGGGTGGGAGAAGCTTTCTTT
>TRBV14|many|TRBJ1-4|NA
CASSQDLPGPKEKLFF
TGTGCCAGCAGCCAAGATTTGCCAGGTCCAAAGGAAAAACTGTTTTTT
>TRBV11-1|many|TRBJ1-5|NA
CASSIGILQSGNQPQHF
TGTGCCAGCAGCATAGGTATTCTCCAATCGGGCAATCAGCCCCAGCATTTT
>TRBV7-8|NA|TRBJ2-2|NA
CASSSGTISGELFF
TGTGCCAGCAGCTCCGGGACAATCTCCGGGGAGCTGTTTTTT
>TRBV30|many|TRBJ1-3|NA
CAWLRYSGLDTIYF
TGTGCCTGGCTCCGTTATTCGGGGTTGGACACCATATATTTT